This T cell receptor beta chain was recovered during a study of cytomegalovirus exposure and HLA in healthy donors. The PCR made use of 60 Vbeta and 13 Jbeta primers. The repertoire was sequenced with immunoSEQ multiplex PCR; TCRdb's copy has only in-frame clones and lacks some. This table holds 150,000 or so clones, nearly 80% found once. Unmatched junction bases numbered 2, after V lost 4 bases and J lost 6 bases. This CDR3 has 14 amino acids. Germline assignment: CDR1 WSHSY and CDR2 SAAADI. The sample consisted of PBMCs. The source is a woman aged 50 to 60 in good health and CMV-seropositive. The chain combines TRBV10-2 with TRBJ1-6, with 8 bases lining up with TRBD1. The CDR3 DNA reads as TGCGCCAGCAGTGTGGACAGGGTTAATTCACCCCTCCACTTT. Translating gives CASSVDRVNSPLHF.